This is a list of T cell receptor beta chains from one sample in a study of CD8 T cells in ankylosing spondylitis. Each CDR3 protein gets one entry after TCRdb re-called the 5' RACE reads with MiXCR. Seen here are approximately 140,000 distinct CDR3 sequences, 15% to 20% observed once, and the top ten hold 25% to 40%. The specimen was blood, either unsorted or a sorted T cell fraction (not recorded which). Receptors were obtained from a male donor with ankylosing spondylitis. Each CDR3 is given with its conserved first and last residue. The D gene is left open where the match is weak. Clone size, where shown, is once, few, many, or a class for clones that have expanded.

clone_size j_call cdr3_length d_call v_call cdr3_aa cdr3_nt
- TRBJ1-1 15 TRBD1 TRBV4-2 CASSQPDRAEREAFF TGTGCCAGCAGCCAACCGGACAGGGCGGAACGTGAAGCTTTCTTT
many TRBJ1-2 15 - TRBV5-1 CASSLDGGLLYGYTF TGCGCCAGCAGCTTGGACGGGGGGCTGCTCTATGGCTACACCTTC
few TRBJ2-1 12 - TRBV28 CASSLSGPEQFF TGTGCCAGCAGTTTATCAGGGCCTGAGCAGTTCTTC
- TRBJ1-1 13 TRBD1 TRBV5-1 CASSLAGGPEAFF TGCGCCAGCAGCTTGGCAGGGGGGCCTGAAGCTTTCTTT
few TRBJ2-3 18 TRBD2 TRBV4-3 CASSPKGLAGVITDTQYF TGCGCCAGCAGCCCAAAGGGACTAGCGGGAGTGATTACAGATACGCAGTATTTT
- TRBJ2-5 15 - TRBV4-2 CASSPPGLTGETQYF TGTGCCAGCAGCCCACCGGGACTGACGGGGGAGACCCAGTACTTC
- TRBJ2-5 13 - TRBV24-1 CATGQFNQETQYF TGTGCCACCGGTCAGTTTAATCAAGAGACCCAGTACTTC
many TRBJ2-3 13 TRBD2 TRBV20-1 CSRTSGITDTQYF TGCAGCCGGACTAGCGGGATCACAGATACGCAGTATTTT
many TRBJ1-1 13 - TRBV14 CASSQEMNTEAFF TGTGCCAGCAGCCAAGAGATGAACACTGAAGCTTTCTTT
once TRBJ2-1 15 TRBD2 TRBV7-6 CASSLAGTSNNEQFF TGTGCCAGCAGCTTGGCCGGGACTAGCAACAATGAGCAGTTCTTC
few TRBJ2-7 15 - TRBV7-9 CASRSNQGTSYEQYF TGTGCCAGCAGATCCAACCAGGGGACCTCCTACGAGCAGTACTTC
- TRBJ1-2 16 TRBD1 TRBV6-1 CASRGTGGFPAYGYTF TGTGCCAGCAGAGGGACAGGGGGCTTCCCGGCCTATGGCTACACCTTC
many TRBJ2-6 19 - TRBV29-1 CSVVSQRPPISSGANVLTF TGCAGCGTTGTATCACAGAGGCCACCAATTTCCTCTGGGGCCAACGTCCTGACTTTC
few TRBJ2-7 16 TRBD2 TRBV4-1 CASTPAQAGDVYEQYF TGCGCCAGCACCCCGGCGCAAGCGGGAGATGTATACGAGCAGTACTTC
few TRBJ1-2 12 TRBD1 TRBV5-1 CASSLLQGGYTF TGCGCCAGCAGCTTGTTACAGGGGGGCTACACCTTC
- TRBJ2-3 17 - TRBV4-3 CASSQEDGVRVTDTQYF TGCGCCAGCAGCCAAGAAGATGGAGTCCGGGTTACAGATACGCAGTATTTT
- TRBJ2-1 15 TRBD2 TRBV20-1 CSARDLAGAANEQFF TGCAGTGCTAGAGATCTCGCGGGAGCGGCCAATGAGCAGTTCTTC
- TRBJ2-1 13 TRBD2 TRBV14 CASSQTGGNEQFF TGTGCCAGCAGCCAAACGGGGGGCAATGAGCAGTTCTTC
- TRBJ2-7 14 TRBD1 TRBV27 CASKRRGPSYEQYF TGTGCCAGCAAGCGCAGGGGGCCCTCCTACGAGCAGTACTTC
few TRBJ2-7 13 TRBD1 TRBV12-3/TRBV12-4 CASSFGTAYEQYF TGTGCCAGCAGTTTTGGGACAGCCTACGAGCAGTACTTC
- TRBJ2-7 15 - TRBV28 CASSHGRHNLYEQYF TGTGCCAGCAGTCACGGGCGGCACAACCTCTACGAGCAGTACTTC
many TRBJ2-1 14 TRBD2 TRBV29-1 CSVVEPSGSNEQFF TGCAGCGTTGTTGAGCCTAGCGGGAGCAATGAGCAGTTCTTC
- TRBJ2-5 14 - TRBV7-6 CASSLATAGETQYF TGTGCCAGCAGCTTAGCGACCGCGGGAGAGACCCAGTACTTC
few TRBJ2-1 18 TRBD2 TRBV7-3 CASSLMTSGRAGYNEQFF TGTGCCAGCAGCTTAATGACTAGCGGGAGGGCCGGGTACAATGAGCAGTTCTTC
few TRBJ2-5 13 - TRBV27 CASSLSGSETQYF TGTGCCAGCAGTTTATCGGGTAGCGAGACCCAGTACTTC
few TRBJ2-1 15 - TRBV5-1 CASSLQSNSYNEQFF TGCGCCAGCAGCCTGCAGTCCAACTCCTACAATGAGCAGTTCTTC
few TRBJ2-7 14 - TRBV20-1 CSARDRVRPYEQYF TGCAGTGCTAGAGACAGAGTTCGCCCCTACGAGCAGTACTTC
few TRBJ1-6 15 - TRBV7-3 CASSLSARQGSPLHF TGTGCCAGCAGCTTATCGGCCAGGCAGGGATCACCCCTCCACTTT
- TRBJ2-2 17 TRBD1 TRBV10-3 CAISERDRDVATGELFF TGTGCCATCAGTGAGAGAGACAGGGATGTCGCCACCGGGGAGCTGTTTTTT
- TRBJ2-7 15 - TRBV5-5 CASSLGYGSIYEQYF TGTGCCAGCAGCTTGGGGTACGGGTCTATCTACGAGCAGTACTTC
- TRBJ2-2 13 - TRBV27 CASTGGAPGELFF TGTGCCAGCACCGGGGGCGCCCCCGGGGAGCTGTTTTTT
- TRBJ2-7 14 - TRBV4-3 CASSHRQRPYEQYF TGCGCCAGCAGCCACCGACAGCGCCCCTACGAGCAGTACTTC